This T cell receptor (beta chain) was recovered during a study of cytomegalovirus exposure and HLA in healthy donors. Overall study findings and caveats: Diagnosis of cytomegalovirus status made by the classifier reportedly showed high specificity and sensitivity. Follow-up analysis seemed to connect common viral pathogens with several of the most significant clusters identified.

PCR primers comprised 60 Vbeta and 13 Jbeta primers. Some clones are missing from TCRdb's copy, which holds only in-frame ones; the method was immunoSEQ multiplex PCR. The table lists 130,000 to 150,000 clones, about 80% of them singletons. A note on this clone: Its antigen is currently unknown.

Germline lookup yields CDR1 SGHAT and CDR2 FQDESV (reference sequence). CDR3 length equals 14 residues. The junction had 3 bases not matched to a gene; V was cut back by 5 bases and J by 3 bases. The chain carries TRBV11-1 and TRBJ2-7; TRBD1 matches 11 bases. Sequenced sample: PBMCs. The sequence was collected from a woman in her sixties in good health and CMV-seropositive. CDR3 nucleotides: TGTGCCAGCAGCCCCGGGACAGGGGGCTACGAGCAGTACTTC. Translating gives CASSPGTGGYEQYF. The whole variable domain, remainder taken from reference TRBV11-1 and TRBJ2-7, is EAEVAQSPRYKITEKSQAVAFWCDPISGHATLYWYRQILGQGPELLVQFQDESVVDDSQLPKDRFSAERLKGVDSTLKIQPAELGDSAMYLCASSPGTGGYEQYFGPGTRLTVT.